This T cell receptor (beta chain) was recovered during a study of cytomegalovirus exposure and HLA in healthy donors. Study as a whole: Earlier work reported 117 million unique TCR beta sequences from roughly 180 million T cells.

CDR3 length equals 16 residues. Germline CDR1 is SQVTM and CDR2 is ANQGSEA. Both 60 Vbeta primers and 13 Jbeta primers went into the PCR. The data were produced by immunoSEQ multiplex PCR, yet TCRdb's version contains in-frame clones alone and is incomplete. The sample consists of 150,000 to 200,000 clones, 60% to 85% of them appearing once. The clonotype was recovered from a woman aged 50 to 60 in good health and CMV-seropositive. The J gene is TRBJ2-5, the V gene TRBV29-1; TRBD2 agrees at 11 bases. TRBJ2-7 explains the end of the DNA better; the J call may be wrong. Material: PBMCs. The CDR3 sequence: CSVSWFGTSGKGEQYF. DNA for the CDR3: TGCAGCGTTTCTTGGTTCGGGACTAGCGGTAAAGGCGAGCAGTACTTC.